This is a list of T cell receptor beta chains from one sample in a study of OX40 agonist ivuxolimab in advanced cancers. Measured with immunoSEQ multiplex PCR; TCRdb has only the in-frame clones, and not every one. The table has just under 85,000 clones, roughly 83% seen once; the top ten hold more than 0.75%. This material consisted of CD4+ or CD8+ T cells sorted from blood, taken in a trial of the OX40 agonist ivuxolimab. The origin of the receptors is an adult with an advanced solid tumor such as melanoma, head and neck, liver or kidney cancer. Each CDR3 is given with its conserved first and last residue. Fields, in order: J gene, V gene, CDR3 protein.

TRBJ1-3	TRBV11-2	CASSLPQTGPSGNTIYF
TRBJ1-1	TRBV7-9	CASSLGLMNTEAFF
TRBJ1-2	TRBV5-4	CASSPGGGRGDYGYTF
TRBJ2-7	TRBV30	CAWSRTGVTEQYF
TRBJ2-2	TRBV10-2	CASSGWVTGELFF
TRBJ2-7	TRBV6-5	CASSTGTEVREQYF
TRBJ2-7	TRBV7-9	CASSLPPGQGNYEQYF
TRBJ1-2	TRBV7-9	CASSLVGAPGYTF
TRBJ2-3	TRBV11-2	CASSFLGQGGKGDTQYF
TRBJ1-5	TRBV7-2	CASSADRGNQPQHF
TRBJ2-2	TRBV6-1	CASSGRDGSYWNTGELFF
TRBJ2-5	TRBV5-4	CASSLGGEETQYF
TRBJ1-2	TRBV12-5	CASGGDRGNYGYTF
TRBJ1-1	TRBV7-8	CASSYSLGGSNTEAFF
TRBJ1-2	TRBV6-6	CASSYLTNNYGYTF
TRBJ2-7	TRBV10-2	CASSESGTGGTEQYF
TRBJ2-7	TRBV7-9	CASSLDTGSSYEQYF
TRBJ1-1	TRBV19	CASRVADRGANTEAFF
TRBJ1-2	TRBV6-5	CASRPGGAGYGYTF
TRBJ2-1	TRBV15	CATSRGILAGGTYNEQFF